This record concerns one TCR beta chain sequence. CDR1 and CDR2 (germline): ENHRY, SYGVKD. The CDR3 is 13 residues long. Trimming took 3 bases from V and 4 from J, leaving 6 bases between them. These data are taken from a study of blood T cell repertoires in COVID-19. Across the whole study: Spain, Italy and the United States supplied samples that represented acute and convalescent COVID-19.

As handled by the study authors: How many nucleated cells were present was estimated from reference gene primer amplification. Using immunoSEQ multiplex PCR, the repertoire was profiled, and TCRdb retains in-frame clones only, with some absent. The DNA gave D and trimming, while V, J and clone size come from that table. The data show tens of thousands of clones, roughly 84% seen once. Sequencing input: peripheral blood. The genes are TRBV10-3 and TRBJ2-2, with a weak D call TRBD2 (5 bases). This sequence was found in a human donor in a cohort sampled during active COVID-19. CDR3 DNA: TGTGCCATCAGTGACGGGGTCACCGGGGAGCTGTTTTTT. Protein product: CAISDGVTGELFF.